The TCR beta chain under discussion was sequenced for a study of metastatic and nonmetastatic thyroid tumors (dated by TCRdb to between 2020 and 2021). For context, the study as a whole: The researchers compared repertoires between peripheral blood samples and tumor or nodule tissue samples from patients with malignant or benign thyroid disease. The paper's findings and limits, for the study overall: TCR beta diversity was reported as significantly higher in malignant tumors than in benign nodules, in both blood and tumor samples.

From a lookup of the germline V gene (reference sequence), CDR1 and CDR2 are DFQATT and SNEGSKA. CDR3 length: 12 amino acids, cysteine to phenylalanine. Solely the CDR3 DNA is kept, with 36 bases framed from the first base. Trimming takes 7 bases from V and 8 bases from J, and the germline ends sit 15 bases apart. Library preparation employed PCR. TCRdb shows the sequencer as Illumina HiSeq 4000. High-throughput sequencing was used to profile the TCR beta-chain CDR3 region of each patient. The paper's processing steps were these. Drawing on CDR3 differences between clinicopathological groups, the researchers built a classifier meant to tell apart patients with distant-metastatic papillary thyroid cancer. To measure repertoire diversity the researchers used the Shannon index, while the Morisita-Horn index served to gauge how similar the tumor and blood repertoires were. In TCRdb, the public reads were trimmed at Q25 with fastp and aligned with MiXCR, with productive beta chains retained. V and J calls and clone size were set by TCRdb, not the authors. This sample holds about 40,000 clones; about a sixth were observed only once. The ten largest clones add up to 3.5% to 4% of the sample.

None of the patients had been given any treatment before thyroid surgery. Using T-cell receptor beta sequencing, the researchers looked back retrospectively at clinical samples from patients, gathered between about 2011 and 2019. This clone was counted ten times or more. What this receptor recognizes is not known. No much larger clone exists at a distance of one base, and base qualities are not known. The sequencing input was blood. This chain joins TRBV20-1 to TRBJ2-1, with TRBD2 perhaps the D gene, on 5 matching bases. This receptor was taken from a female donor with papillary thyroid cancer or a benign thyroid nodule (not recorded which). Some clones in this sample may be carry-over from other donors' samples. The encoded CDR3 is CSELTAGDEQFF. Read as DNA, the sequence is TGCAGTGAGCTTACCGCCGGGGATGAGCAGTTCTTC.